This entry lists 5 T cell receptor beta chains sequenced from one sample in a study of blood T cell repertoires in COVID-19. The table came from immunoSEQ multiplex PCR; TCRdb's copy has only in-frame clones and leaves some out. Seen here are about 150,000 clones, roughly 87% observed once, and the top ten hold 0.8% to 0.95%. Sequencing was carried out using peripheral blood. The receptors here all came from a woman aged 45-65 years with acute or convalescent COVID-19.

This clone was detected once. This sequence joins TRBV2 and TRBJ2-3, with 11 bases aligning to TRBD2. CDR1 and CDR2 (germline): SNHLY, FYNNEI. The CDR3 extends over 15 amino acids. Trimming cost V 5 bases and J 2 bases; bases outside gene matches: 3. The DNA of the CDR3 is TGTGCCAGCAGTTTAGCGGGAGGGAACACAGATACGCAGTATTTT. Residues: CASSLAGGNTDTQYF.

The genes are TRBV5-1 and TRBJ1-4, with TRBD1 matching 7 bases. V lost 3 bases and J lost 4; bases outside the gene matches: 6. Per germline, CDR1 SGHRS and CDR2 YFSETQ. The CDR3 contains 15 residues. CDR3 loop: CASSSEQGSNEKLFF. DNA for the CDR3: TGCGCCAGCAGCTCGGAACAGGGGAGTAATGAAAAACTGTTTTTT.

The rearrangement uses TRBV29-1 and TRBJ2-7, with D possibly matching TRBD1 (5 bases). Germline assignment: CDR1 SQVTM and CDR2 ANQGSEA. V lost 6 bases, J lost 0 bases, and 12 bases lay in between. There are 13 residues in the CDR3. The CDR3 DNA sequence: TGCAGCGTCCAGAAAGGGGCCTCCTACGAGCAGTACTTC. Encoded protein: CSVQKGASYEQYF.

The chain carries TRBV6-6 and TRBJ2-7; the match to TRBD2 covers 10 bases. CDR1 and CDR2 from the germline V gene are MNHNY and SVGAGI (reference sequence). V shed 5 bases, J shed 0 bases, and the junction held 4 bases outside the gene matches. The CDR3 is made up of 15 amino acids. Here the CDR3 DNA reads TGTGCCAGCAGTACTAGCGGGATAAGCTCCTACGAGCAGTACTTC. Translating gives CASSTSGISSYEQYF.

Here the CDR3 reads CATSDFVAADTQYF. The CDR3 coding sequence is TGTGCCACCAGTGATTTCGTAGCGGCAGATACGCAGTATTTT. J is TRBJ2-3 and V is TRBV24-1; D possibly corresponds to TRBD2 (6 bases). Germline CDR1 KGHDR, CDR2 SFDVKD. The V and J ends lost 1 base and 4 bases respectively, with 8 bases between them. The CDR3 sequence is 14 residues long.